This T cell receptor (beta chain) was sequenced for a study of cytomegalovirus exposure and HLA in healthy donors. The overall study: An earlier analysis identified under 130 million unique TCR beta sequences in about 200 million T cells.

Each donor was healthy, and each was a bone marrow donor. This CDR3 has 13 residues. The germline gives CDR1 SSHAT, CDR2 FNYEAQ (reference sequence). PCR was performed using 60 Vbeta and 13 Jbeta primers. Sequenced by immunoSEQ multiplex PCR; TCRdb stores in-frame clones only, minus some. The table records nearly 110,000 clones, roughly 82% of them present only once. Only a few counts were recorded for this clone. As yet, its antigen is unknown. At one of its ends the junction is not consistent with the germline gene, which may arise from a read error. Points from the study as a whole: Trimming of TCR beta V- and J-genes showed a link, identified in a later analysis, to a missense DCLRE1C variant. A later analysis reportedly identified an Asian-associated ancestry cluster as carrying fewer N-insertions than the approximately 640-donor mean.

The chain employs TRBV7-7 and TRBJ2-1; TRBD1 aligns across 7 bases. This TCR came from a man aged 45-65 years in good health and CMV-seronegative. The material sequenced was PBMCs. In DNA, the CDR3 is TGTGCTAGCAGCTTAGACAGGGTGGGTGAGCAGTTCTTC. This encodes CASSLDRVGEQFF.